The rows below give T cell receptor beta chains drawn from one sample of a study of graft-versus-host responses after intestinal transplantation. Here immunoSEQ multiplex PCR was the method, and the copy in TCRdb shows in-frame clones only, minus some. Among around 35,000 clones listed, around 87% were seen once. This specimen consisted of ileum tissue, obtained approximately 200 days after intestinal transplant. These receptors were obtained from a human patient who received an intestinal transplant, so some T cells may come from the graft donor. The CDR3 runs from the conserved cysteine through the conserved F or W. A D gene is named only where the DNA matches it firmly. Clone size is stated in some rows and not others, as once, few, many or a class when expanded.

>TRBV5-6|TRBJ2-1|15|NA|TRBD2
CASSLPGTSAHEQFF
TGTGCCAGCAGCTTGCCAGGCACTAGCGCCCATGAGCAGTTCTTC
>TRBV19|TRBJ2-1|11|NA|NA
CASGPYNEQFF
TGTGCCAGCGGGCCCTACAATGAGCAGTTCTTC
>TRBV4-2|TRBJ1-3|18|NA|TRBD1
CASSQEGSGTGGRNTIYF
TGTGCCAGCAGCCAAGAGGGGTCGGGGACAGGGGGCCGAAACACCATATATTTT
>TRBV9|TRBJ2-5|14|NA|NA
CASSVGQGRETQYF
TGTGCCAGCAGCGTTGGCCAGGGGAGGGAGACCCAGTACTTC
>TRBV5-6|TRBJ2-7|16|few|TRBD1
CASSPQQGAATGEQYF
TGTGCCAGCAGCCCTCAGCAGGGGGCGGCGACGGGGGAGCAGTACTTC
>TRBV28|TRBJ2-7|13|NA|NA
CATRTVLAYEQYF
TGTGCCACTCGGACAGTCCTAGCCTACGAGCAGTACTTC
>TRBV29-1|TRBJ2-1|14|few|TRBD2
CSVDSGLAGVAGFF
TGCAGCGTTGATTCAGGACTAGCGGGGGTCGCGGGGTTCTTC
>TRBV29-1|TRBJ2-7|11|NA|NA
CSGTGPGEQYF
TGCAGCGGGACTGGTCCCGGGGAGCAGTACTTC
>TRBV9|TRBJ2-1|16|NA|TRBD2
CASSQWGGAGYNEQFF
TGTGCCAGCAGTCAATGGGGGGGAGCAGGGTACAATGAGCAGTTCTTC
>TRBV4-1|TRBJ1-2|14|NA|NA
CASSQEVRNYGYTF
TGCGCCAGCAGCCAAGAAGTCAGAAACTATGGCTACACCTTC
>TRBV7-9|TRBJ1-2|14|once|NA
CASSQDGRIYGYTF
TGTGCCAGCAGCCAAGATGGACGGATCTATGGCTACACCTTC
>TRBV7-8|TRBJ1-2|16|once|NA
CASSLGTGRGVEGYTF
TGTGCCAGCAGCTTGGGTACCGGGAGAGGAGTCGAGGGCTACACCTTC
>TRBV18|TRBJ1-1|12|few|TRBD1
CASSPGTVEAFF
TGTGCCAGCTCACCAGGGACAGTTGAAGCTTTCTTT
>TRBV5-1|TRBJ1-2|14|NA|NA
CASSLGSLDYGYTF
TGCGCCAGCAGCTTGGGCAGCCTAGACTATGGCTACACCTTC
>TRBV5-5|TRBJ2-3|12|few|TRBD1
CASSLDRDTQYF
TGTGCCAGCAGCCTGGACAGGGATACGCAGTATTTT
>TRBV7-9|TRBJ1-2|13|NA|NA
CASSVALSYGYTF
TGTGCCAGCAGCGTGGCCTTGAGTTATGGCTACACCTTC
>TRBV20-1|TRBJ1-1|11|once|NA
CSALQRGGAFF
TGCAGTGCATTACAGCGGGGGGGGGCTTTCTTT
>TRBV7-9|TRBJ2-7|13|NA|NA
CASRLSSRSEQYF
TGTGCCAGCCGCTTGTCTTCGAGGAGCGAGCAGTACTTC
>TRBV4-1|TRBJ2-1|16|NA|NA
CASSQDQQGVWNEQFF
TGCGCCAGCAGCCAAGACCAACAGGGAGTATGGAATGAGCAGTTCTTC
>TRBV2|TRBJ2-1|15|NA|NA
CASSHSVDVDNEQFF
TGTGCCAGCAGTCACAGCGTCGACGTGGACAATGAGCAGTTCTTC
>TRBV6-1|TRBJ1-5|14|NA|TRBD1
CASRDRGRNQPQHF
TGTGCCAGCAGGGACAGGGGTCGCAATCAGCCCCAGCATTTT
>TRBV5-1|TRBJ1-2|13|NA|NA
CASSLAGIYGYTF
TGCGCCAGCAGCTTGGCAGGGATCTATGGCTACACCTTC
>TRBV5-6|TRBJ2-1|15|few|NA
CASSRPGSSYNEQFF
TGTGCCAGCAGCCGCCCCGGTTCCTCCTACAATGAGCAGTTCTTC
>TRBV20-1|TRBJ1-4|11|NA|NA
CSAPILGKLFF
TGCAGTGCCCCCATCCTGGGTAAACTGTTTTTT
>TRBV18|TRBJ1-5|13|NA|NA
CASSPARNQPQHF
TGTGCCAGCTCCCCGGCGAGAAATCAGCCCCAGCATTTT
>TRBV27|TRBJ2-7|15|NA|TRBD1
CASSPWTGSTDEQYF
TGTGCCAGCAGTCCTTGGACAGGGTCCACCGACGAGCAGTACTTC
>TRBV18|TRBJ2-7|14|NA|NA
CASSTGLLSYEQYF
TGTGCCAGCTCTACAGGGCTCCTCTCCTACGAGCAGTACTTC
>TRBV7-8|TRBJ2-1|12|NA|TRBD2
CASDGGSNEQFF
TGTGCCAGCGATGGCGGGAGCAATGAGCAGTTCTTC
>TRBV7-6|TRBJ2-5|14|NA|NA
CASSLLTAQETQYF
TGTGCCAGCAGCTTACTAACAGCACAAGAGACCCAGTACTTC
>TRBV5-6|TRBJ2-7|12|NA|NA
CASSLAGTEQYF
TGTGCCAGCAGCTTGGCAGGTACCGAGCAGTACTTC
>TRBV4-2|TRBJ2-2|16|NA|TRBD2
CASSQVLAGGRGELFF
TGTGCCAGCAGCCAAGTTCTAGCGGGAGGGCGTGGGGAGCTGTTTTTT
>TRBV4-1|TRBJ2-7|12|NA|NA
CASSQDPLQQYF
TGCGCCAGCAGCCAAGATCCCCTACAGCAGTACTTC
>TRBV5-1|TRBJ2-7|15|NA|TRBD2
CASSLATSGRYEQYF
TGCGCCAGCAGCTTGGCTACTAGCGGGAGATACGAGCAGTACTTC
>TRBV19|TRBJ2-2|16|once|NA
CASSIMGGAPTGELFF
TGTGCCAGTAGTATAATGGGCGGGGCGCCCACCGGGGAGCTGTTTTTT
>TRBV15|TRBJ2-7|15|NA|NA
CATSNKGPPTYEQYF
TGTGCCACCAGCAATAAGGGACCCCCCACCTACGAGCAGTACTTC
>TRBV7-3|TRBJ2-1|15|NA|NA
CASSPKGQGYNEQFF
TGTGCCAGCAGCCCAAAGGGGCAGGGCTACAATGAGCAGTTCTTC
>TRBV30|TRBJ1-4|14|once|NA
CAWSAPWGNEKLFF
TGTGCCTGGAGTGCGCCCTGGGGTAATGAAAAACTGTTTTTT
>TRBV27|TRBJ2-3|14|NA|TRBD1
CASSWTGEADTQYF
TGTGCCAGCAGTTGGACAGGGGAGGCAGATACGCAGTATTTT
>TRBV29-1|TRBJ2-7|13|NA|NA
CSVGRQEAYEQYF
TGCAGCGTTGGGAGACAGGAGGCCTACGAGCAGTACTTC
>TRBV9|TRBJ1-1|14|few|NA
CASSVAGSNTEAFF
TGTGCCAGCAGCGTCGCGGGCTCTAACACTGAAGCTTTCTTT
>TRBV28|TRBJ2-7|16|NA|TRBD2
CASSPQRLAYSYEQYF
TGTGCCAGCAGTCCCCAGAGACTAGCGTACTCCTACGAGCAGTACTTC
>TRBV6-6|TRBJ2-7|14|NA|NA
CASSYPTTPYEQYF
TGTGCCAGCAGTTACCCTACTACCCCTTACGAGCAGTACTTC
>TRBV4-1|TRBJ2-7|15|NA|TRBD2
CASSQRTSGRYEQYF
TGCGCCAGCAGCCAGCGGACTAGCGGGAGGTACGAGCAGTACTTC
>TRBV19|TRBJ2-1|15|once|TRBD2
CASSILAGGPNEQFF
TGTGCCAGTAGTATCTTAGCGGGAGGGCCCAATGAGCAGTTCTTC